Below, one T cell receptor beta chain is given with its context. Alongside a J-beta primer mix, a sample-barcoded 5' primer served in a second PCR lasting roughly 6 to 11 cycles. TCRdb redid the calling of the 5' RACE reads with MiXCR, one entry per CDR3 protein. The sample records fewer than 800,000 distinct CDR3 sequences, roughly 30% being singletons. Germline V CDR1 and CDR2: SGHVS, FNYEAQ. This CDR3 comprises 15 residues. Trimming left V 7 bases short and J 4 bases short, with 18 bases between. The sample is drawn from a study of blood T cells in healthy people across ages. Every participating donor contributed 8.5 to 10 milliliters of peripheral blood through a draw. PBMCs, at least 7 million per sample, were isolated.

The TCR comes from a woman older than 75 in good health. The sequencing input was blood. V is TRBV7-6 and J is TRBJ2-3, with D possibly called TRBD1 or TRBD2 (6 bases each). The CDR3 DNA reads TGTGCCAGCATGGGGGGCAGGGGATCGGCAGATACGCAGTATTTT. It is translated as CASMGGRGSADTQYF.